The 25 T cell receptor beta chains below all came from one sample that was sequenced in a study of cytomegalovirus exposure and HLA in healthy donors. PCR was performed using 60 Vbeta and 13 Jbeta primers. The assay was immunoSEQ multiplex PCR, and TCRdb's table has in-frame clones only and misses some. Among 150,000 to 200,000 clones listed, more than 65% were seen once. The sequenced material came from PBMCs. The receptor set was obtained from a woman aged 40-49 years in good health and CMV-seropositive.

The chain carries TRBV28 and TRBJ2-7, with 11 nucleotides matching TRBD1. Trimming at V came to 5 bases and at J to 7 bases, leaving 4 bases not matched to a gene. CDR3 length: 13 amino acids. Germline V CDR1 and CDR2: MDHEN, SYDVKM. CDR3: CASSGQGAREQYF. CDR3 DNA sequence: TGTGCCAGCAGTGGACAGGGGGCGCGGGAGCAGTACTTC.

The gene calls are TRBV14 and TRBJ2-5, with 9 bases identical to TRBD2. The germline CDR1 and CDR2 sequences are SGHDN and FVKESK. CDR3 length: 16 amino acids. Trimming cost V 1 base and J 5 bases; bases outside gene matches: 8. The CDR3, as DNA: TGTGCCAGCAGCCAAGGACGGACTAGCGTGGGGGAGACCCAGTACTTC. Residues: CASSQGRTSVGETQYF. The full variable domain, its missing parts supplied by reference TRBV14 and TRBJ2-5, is EAGVTQFPSHSVIEKGQTVTLRCDPISGHDNLYWYRRVMGKEIKFLLHFVKESKQDESGMPNNRFLAERTGGTYSTLKVQPAELEDSGVYFCASSQGRTSVGETQYFGPGTRLLVL.

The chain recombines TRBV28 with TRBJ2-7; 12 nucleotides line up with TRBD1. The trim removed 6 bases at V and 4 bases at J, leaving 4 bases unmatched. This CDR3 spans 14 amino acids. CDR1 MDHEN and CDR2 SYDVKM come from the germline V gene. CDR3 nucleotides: TGTGCCAGCAGCGGGACAGGGGGCATGTACGAGCAGTACTTC. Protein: CASSGTGGMYEQYF.

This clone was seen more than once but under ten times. The CDR3 nucleotides read TGTGCCACACTATACTCAAGGTCAGATGGCTACACCTTC. Protein product: CATLYSRSDGYTF. The chain links TRBV19 to TRBJ1-2, with unresolved D. V was pared by 10 bases and J by 6 bases, with 18 bases between. Germline V gives CDR1 LNHDA, CDR2 SQIVND (reference sequence). The CDR3 is made up of 13 amino acids.

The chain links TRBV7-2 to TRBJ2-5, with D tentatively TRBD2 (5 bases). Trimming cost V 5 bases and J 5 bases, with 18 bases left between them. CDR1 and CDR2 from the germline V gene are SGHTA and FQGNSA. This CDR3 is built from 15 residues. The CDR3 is CASSVVGGPGETQYF. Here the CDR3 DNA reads TGTGCCAGCAGCGTCGTAGGCGGGCCCGGTGAGACCCAGTACTTC.

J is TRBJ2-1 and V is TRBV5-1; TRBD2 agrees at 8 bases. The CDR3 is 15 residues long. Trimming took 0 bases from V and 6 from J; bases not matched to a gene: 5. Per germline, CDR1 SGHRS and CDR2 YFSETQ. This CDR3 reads CASSLGSGTINEQFF. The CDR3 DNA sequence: TGCGCCAGCAGCTTGGGTAGCGGGACAATCAATGAGCAGTTCTTC. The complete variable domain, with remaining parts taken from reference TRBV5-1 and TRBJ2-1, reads KAGVTQTPRYLIKTRGQQVTLSCSPISGHRSVSWYQQTPGQGLQFLFEYFSETQRNKGNFPGRFSGRQFSNSRSEMNVSTLELGDSALYLCASSLGSGTINEQFFGPGTRLTVL.

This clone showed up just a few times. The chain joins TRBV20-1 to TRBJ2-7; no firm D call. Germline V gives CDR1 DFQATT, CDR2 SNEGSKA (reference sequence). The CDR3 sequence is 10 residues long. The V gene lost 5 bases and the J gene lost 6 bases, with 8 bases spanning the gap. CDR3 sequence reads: CSAVYSEQYF. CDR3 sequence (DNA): TGCAGTGCTGTTTATTCCGAGCAGTACTTC.

CDR3 sequence: CASSFMSNTEAFF. The CDR3 nucleotides read TGTGCCAGCAGTTTTATGTCGAACACTGAAGCTTTCTTT. The V gene is TRBV27, the J gene TRBJ1-1; D uncertain. This CDR3 has 13 amino acids. Germline lookup yields CDR1 MNHEY and CDR2 SMNVEV (reference sequence). The V and J ends lost 3 bases and 1 base respectively, with 6 bases between them.

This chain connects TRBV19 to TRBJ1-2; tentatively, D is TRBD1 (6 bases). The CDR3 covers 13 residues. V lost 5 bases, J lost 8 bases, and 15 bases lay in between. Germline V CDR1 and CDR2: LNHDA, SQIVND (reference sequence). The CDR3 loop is CASSPPQGQGYTF. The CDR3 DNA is TGTGCCAGTAGTCCCCCACAGGGTCAAGGCTACACCTTC.

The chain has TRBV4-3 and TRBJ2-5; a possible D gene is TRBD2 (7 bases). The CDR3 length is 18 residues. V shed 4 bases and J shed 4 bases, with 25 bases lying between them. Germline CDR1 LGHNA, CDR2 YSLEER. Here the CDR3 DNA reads TGCGCCAGCAGCCGTAGGGCTAGCGGAGAGGGGGGTCGAGAGACCCAGTACTTC. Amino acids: CASSRRASGEGGRETQYF.

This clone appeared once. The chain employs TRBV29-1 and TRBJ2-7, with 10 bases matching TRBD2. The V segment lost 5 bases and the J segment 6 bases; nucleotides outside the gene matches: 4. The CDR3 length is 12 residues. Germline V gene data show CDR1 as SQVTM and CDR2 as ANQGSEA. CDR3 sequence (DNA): TGCAGCGTTCTAGCGGGAGAACCCGAGCAGTACTTC. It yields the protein CSVLAGEPEQYF.

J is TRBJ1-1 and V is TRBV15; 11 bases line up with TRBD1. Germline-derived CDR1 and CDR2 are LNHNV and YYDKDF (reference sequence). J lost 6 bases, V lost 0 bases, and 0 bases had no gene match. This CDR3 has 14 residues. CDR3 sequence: CATSREDRGPEAFF. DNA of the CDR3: TGTGCCACCAGCAGAGAGGACAGGGGGCCTGAAGCTTTCTTT.

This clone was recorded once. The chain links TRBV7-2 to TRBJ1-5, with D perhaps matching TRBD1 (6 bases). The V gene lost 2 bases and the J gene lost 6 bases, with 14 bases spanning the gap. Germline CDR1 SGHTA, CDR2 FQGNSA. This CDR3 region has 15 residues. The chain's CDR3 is CASSLWGPEVQPQHF. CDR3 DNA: TGTGCCAGCAGCTTATGGGGGCCCGAGGTTCAGCCCCAGCATTTT.

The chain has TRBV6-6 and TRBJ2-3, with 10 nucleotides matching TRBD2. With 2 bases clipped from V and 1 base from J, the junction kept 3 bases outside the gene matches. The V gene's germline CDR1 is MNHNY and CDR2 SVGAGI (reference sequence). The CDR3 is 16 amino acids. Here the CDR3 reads CASSYTTSGRTDTQYF. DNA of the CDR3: TGTGCCAGCAGTTACACGACTAGCGGGCGCACAGATACGCAGTATTTT.

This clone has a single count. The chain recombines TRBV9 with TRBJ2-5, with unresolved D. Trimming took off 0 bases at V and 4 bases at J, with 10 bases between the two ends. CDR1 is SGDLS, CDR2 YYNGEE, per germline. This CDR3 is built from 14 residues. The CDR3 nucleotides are TGTGCCAGCAGCGTAGATGGTAGCCGAGAGACCCAGTACTTC. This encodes CASSVDGSRETQYF.

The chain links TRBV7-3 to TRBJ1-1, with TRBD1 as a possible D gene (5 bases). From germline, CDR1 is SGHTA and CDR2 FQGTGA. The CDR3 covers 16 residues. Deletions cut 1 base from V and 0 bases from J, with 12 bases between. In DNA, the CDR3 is TGTGCCAGCAGCTTAAGTGGGGGGGGAGTGAACACTGAAGCTTTCTTT. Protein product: CASSLSGGGVNTEAFF.

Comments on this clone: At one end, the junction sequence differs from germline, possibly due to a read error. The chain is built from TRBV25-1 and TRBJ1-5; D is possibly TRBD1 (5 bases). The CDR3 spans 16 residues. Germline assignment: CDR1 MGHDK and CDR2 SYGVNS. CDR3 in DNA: TGTGCCAGCAGTGAATTACCAGGGAAGGGGAATCAGCCCCAGAATTTT. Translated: CASSELPGKGNQPQNF.

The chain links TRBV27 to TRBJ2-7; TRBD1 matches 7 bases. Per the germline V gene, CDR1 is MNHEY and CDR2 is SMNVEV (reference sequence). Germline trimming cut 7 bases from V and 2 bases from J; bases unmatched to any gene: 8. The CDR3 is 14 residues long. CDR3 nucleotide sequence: TGTGCCAGCACCGACCTCACAGGGGCCTACGAGCAGTACTTC. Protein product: CASTDLTGAYEQYF.

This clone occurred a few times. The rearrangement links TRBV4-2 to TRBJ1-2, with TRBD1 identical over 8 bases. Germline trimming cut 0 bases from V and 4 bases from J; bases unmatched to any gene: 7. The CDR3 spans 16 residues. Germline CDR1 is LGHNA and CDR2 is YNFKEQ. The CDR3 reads CASSQDIQGVAYGYTF. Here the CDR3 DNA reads TGTGCCAGCAGCCAAGATATACAGGGGGTGGCCTATGGCTACACCTTC.

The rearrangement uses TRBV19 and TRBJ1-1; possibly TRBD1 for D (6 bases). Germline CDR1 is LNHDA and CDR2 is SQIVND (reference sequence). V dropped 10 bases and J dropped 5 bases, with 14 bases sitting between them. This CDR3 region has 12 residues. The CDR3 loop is CATHRDRTEAFF. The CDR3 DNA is TGTGCCACCCACAGGGATAGAACTGAAGCTTTCTTT.

The DNA of the CDR3 is TGTGCCAGCAGTTCTGGGGAGGGCCGCTACGAGCAGTACTTC. Residues: CASSSGEGRYEQYF. This chain joins TRBV28 and TRBJ2-7, with 7 bases matching TRBD2. V dropped 4 bases and J dropped 3; count of bases not matched to a gene: 6. Germline V lookup: CDR1 MDHEN, CDR2 SYDVKM. CDR3 length equals 14 residues.

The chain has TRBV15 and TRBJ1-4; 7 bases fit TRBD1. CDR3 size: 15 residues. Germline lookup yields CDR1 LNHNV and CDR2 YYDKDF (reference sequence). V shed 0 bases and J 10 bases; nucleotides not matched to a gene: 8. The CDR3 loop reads CATSRERGGTVKLFF. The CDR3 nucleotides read TGTGCCACCAGCAGAGAGAGAGGGGGCACCGTAAAACTGTTTTTT.

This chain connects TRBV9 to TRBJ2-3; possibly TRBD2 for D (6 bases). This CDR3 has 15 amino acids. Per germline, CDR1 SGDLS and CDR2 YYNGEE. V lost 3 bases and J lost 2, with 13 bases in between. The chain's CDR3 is CASSETSRDTDTQYF. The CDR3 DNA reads TGTGCCAGCAGCGAAACTAGCCGGGACACAGATACGCAGTATTTT. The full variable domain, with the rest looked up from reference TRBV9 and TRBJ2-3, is DSGVTQTPKHLITATGQRVTLRCSPRSGDLSVYWYQQSLDQGLQFLIQYYNGEERAKGNILERFSAQQFPDLHSELNLSSLELGDSALYFCASSETSRDTDTQYFGPGTRLTVL.

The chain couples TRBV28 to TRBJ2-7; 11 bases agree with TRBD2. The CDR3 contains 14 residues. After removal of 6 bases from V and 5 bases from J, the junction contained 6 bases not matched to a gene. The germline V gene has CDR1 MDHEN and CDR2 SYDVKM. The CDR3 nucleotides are TGTGCCAGCAGCCTAGCGGGAGGAACCCACGAGCAGTACTTC. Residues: CASSLAGGTHEQYF. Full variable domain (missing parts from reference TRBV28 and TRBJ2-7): DVKVTQSSRYLVKRTGEKVFLECVQDMDHENMFWYRQDPGLGLRLIYFSYDVKMKEKGDIPEGYSVSREKKERFSLILESASTNQTSMYLCASSLAGGTHEQYFGPGTRLTVT.

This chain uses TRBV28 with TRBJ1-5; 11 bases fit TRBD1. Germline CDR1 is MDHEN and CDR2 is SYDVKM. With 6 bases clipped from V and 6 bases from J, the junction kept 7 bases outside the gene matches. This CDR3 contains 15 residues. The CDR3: CASRPGTGGLQPQHF. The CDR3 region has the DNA TGTGCCAGCAGGCCTGGGACAGGGGGACTTCAGCCCCAGCATTTT.